Below, 11 T cell receptor beta chains from the same sample are listed, as sequenced in a study of cytomegalovirus exposure and HLA in healthy donors. The primer mix had 60 Vbeta and 13 Jbeta primers. Libraries were prepared by immunoSEQ multiplex PCR; TCRdb keeps only in-frame clonotypes and omits some of them. The profile shows over 150,000 clones, more than 60% of them singletons. Sequencing used PBMCs. These receptors all stem from a woman aged 45-65 years in good health and CMV-seropositive.

This clone was found a few times. The V call is TRBV6-1, the J call TRBJ2-2; D gene ambiguous. CDR1 is MNHNS and CDR2 is SASEGT in the germline V gene. V was clipped by 10 bases and J by 0 bases, with 15 bases between them. The CDR3 is made up of 15 amino acids. CDR3 residues: CATMAGPTNTGELFF. CDR3 coding DNA: TGTGCCACTATGGCAGGCCCGACGAACACCGGGGAGCTGTTTTTT.

The V gene is TRBV6-6, the J gene TRBJ2-7; 7 bases fit TRBD2. Germline trimming cut 6 bases from V and 5 bases from J; bases unmatched to any gene: 16. This CDR3 has 16 amino acids. CDR1 is MNHNY, CDR2 SVGAGI, per germline (reference sequence). This CDR3 is CASSHKRGGSIDEQYF. The CDR3 bases are TGTGCCAGCAGCCACAAGAGGGGCGGGAGTATCGACGAGCAGTACTTC.

The chain combines TRBV18 with TRBJ2-5, with 8 bases identical to TRBD2. The CDR3 spans 15 residues. Germline V gives CDR1 KGHSH, CDR2 LQKENI. V was clipped by 2 bases and J by 4 bases; unmatched bases: 6. The CDR3 loop reads CASSPKALAGETQYF. The CDR3 nucleotides are TGTGCCAGCTCACCAAAGGCGCTAGCGGGAGAGACCCAGTACTTC.

The chain uses TRBV4-2 and TRBJ2-1; D ambiguous. V shed 0 bases and J shed 4 bases, with 10 bases lying between them. Germline V gene lookup returns CDR1 LGHNA and CDR2 YNFKEQ. The CDR3 contains 15 residues. The CDR3 region has the DNA TGTGCCAGCAGCCAAGATCTTACCAGGTACAATGAGCAGTTCTTC. This sequence encodes CASSQDLTRYNEQFF.

This clone was observed a few times. The chain employs TRBV11-3 and TRBJ1-1; 7 bases fit TRBD1. Germline V lookup: CDR1 SGHNT, CDR2 YENEEA. V lost 1 base to trimming and J lost 4 bases; unmatched junction nucleotides: 3. This CDR3 contains 14 residues. CDR3 residues: CASSLAQGSTEAFF. CDR3 coding DNA: TGTGCCAGCAGCTTAGCACAGGGGAGCACTGAAGCTTTCTTT.

This clone was recorded only once. V and J are TRBV19 and TRBJ1-2; 10 bases are shared with TRBD1. Trimming at V came to 5 bases and at J to 7 bases, leaving 13 bases not matched to a gene. Germline lookup yields CDR1 LNHDA and CDR2 SQIVND (reference sequence). The CDR3 spans 16 residues. CDR3 region: CASSLRDRGVTSGYTF. The CDR3 region has the DNA TGTGCCAGTAGTCTCCGGGACAGGGGCGTAACGTCTGGCTACACCTTC. Variable domain in full (rest from reference TRBV19 and TRBJ1-2): DGGITQSPKYLFRKEGQNVTLSCEQNLNHDAMYWYRQDPGQGLRLIYYSQIVNDFQKGDIAEGYSVSREKKESFPLTVTSAQKNPTAFYLCASSLRDRGVTSGYTFGSGTRLTVV.

The chain carries TRBV5-1 and TRBJ1-2; 8 bases fit TRBD1. Germline loops: CDR1 SGHRS, CDR2 YFSETQ. The length of the CDR3 is 14 residues. The ends lost 4 bases at V and 6 bases at J; junction bases unmatched: 8. The CDR3 loop is CASSPGQGLDGYTF. The CDR3 bases are TGCGCCAGCAGCCCAGGACAGGGCCTCGATGGCTACACCTTC.

To note about this clone: An end of the junction differs from the germline gene, which may be a read error. The chain employs TRBV4-3 and TRBJ2-5, with 10 bases matching TRBD2. The J call could be wrong; TRBJ2-7 is a better fit for the DNA end. Germline CDR1 reads LGHNA; CDR2 reads YSLEER. This CDR3 has 16 residues. Here the CDR3 reads CASSKGAGTSVYEQYF. DNA of the CDR3: TGCGCTAGCAGCAAGGGGGCCGGGACTAGCGTTTACGAGCAGTACTTC.

The rearrangement uses TRBV4-3 and TRBJ2-4, with TRBD2 identical over 8 bases. Losses at the gene ends were 3 bases for V and 1 base for J; bases not matched to a gene: 5. CDR1 and CDR2 (germline): LGHNA, YSLEER. The CDR3 extends over 16 amino acids. The CDR3 nucleotides read TGCGCCAGCAGCCAGGAACGCGGGGGGGCCAAAAACATTCAGTACTTC. It yields the protein CASSQERGGAKNIQYF.

The chain employs TRBV5-8 and TRBJ2-2; a possible D gene is TRBD1 (5 bases). This CDR3 contains 14 residues. V was pared by 4 bases and J by 2 bases, with 9 bases between. Germline V gene lookup returns CDR1 SGHTS and CDR2 YDEGEE. CDR3 protein: CASSRGQNTGELFF. The CDR3 DNA sequence: TGTGCCAGCAGCAGAGGACAAAACACCGGGGAGCTGTTTTTT.

The gene calls are TRBV7-2 and TRBJ2-7; D is undetermined. The CDR3 length is 14 residues. Looked up from germline, CDR1 is SGHTA and CDR2 is FQGNSA. Between the trimmed V and J ends, which lost 0 bases and 2 bases, there was a span of 8 bases. CDR3 sequence: CASSLAGPTYEQYF. The CDR3 DNA reads TGTGCCAGCAGCTTAGCCGGTCCCACCTACGAGCAGTACTTC.